In its sample, the clone carrying this T cell receptor (beta chain) was seen once. The antigen is not known. The data are from a study of a mutant IDH1 vaccine in newly diagnosed glioma. General study findings and limits: Vaccine-induced responses were seen in about 93% of patients, spanning several MHC alleles. Pseudoprogression seemed unlinked to shifts in top peripheral T cell clonotypes.

Using immunoSEQ multiplex PCR, the repertoire was profiled, and TCRdb retains in-frame clones only, with some absent. This sample carries 50,000 to 65,000 clones, approximately 81% of them seen once, and the ten largest clones take roughly 19%. Stated time point: baseline, week 1 (first vaccination visit). Treatment denoted: pre-vaccination baseline after standard-of-care therapy. Specimen: PBMCs, collected from a glioma patient treated with radiotherapy, temozolomide or both. This TCR was recovered from a man younger than 35 with glioma.

This CDR3 is CASSSLAFNEKLFF. DNA of the CDR3: TGTGCCAGCAGCTCCTTGGCCTTTAATGAAAAACTGTTTTTT. The V and J genes are TRBV7-8 and TRBJ1-4; no definite D call. The CDR3 covers 14 residues. Trimming left V 4 bases short and J 4 bases short, with 10 bases between. Germline V lookup: CDR1 SGHVS, CDR2 FQNEAQ. The full variable domain, with the rest looked up from reference TRBV7-8 and TRBJ1-4, is GAGVSQSPRYKVAKRGQDVALRCDPISGHVSLFWYQQALGQGPEFLTYFQNEAQLDKSGLPSDRFFAERPEGSVSTLKIQRTQQEDSAVYLCASSSLAFNEKLFFGSGTQLSVL.